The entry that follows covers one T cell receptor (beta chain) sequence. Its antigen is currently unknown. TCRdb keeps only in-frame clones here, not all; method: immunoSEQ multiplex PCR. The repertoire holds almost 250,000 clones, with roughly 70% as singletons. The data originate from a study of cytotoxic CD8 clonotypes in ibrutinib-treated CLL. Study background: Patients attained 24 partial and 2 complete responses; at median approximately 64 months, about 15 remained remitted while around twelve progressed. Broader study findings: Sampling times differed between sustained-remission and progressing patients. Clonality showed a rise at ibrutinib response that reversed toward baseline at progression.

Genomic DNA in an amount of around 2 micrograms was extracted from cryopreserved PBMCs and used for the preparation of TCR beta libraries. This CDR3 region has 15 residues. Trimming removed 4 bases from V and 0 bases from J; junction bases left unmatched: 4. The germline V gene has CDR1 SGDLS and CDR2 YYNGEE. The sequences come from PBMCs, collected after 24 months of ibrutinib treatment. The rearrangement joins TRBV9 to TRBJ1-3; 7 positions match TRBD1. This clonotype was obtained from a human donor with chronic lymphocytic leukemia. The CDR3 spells CASSPQGDSGNTIYF. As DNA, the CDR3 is TGTGCCAGCAGCCCCCAGGGGGACTCTGGAAACACCATATATTTT.